Included here is one TCR beta chain sequence, with context. Its specificity is not known. The CDR3 is 16 amino acids. The V gene lost 0 bases and the J gene lost 0 bases, with 10 bases spanning the gap. Germline V CDR1 and CDR2: SGHRS, YFSETQ. The library was made from cDNA and included unique molecular identifiers. TCRdb re-derived calls from the PCR reads in MiXCR, one entry per CDR3 protein. This repertoire shows hundreds of thousands of distinct CDR3 sequences, about 32% found once; its top ten account for roughly 0.57%. The data belong to a study of post-analysis software for immune sequencing data. General study findings and limits: Compared with controls, patients showed significantly lower normalized Chao1 diversity. Comparison of patients with controls showed a handful of TRBV segments more frequent in patients, TRBV5-6, TRBV5-1 and TRBV20-1 among them.

This chain uses TRBV5-1 with TRBJ2-1, with D perhaps TRBD1 or TRBD2 (5 bases each). The TCR originated in a girl between 10 and 17 years old with multiple sclerosis. The sequenced sample consisted of blood. The CDR3 nucleotides read TGCGCCAGCAGCTTGGACGGGGACCACTCCTACAATGAGCAGTTCTTC. This translates into CASSLDGDHSYNEQFF.